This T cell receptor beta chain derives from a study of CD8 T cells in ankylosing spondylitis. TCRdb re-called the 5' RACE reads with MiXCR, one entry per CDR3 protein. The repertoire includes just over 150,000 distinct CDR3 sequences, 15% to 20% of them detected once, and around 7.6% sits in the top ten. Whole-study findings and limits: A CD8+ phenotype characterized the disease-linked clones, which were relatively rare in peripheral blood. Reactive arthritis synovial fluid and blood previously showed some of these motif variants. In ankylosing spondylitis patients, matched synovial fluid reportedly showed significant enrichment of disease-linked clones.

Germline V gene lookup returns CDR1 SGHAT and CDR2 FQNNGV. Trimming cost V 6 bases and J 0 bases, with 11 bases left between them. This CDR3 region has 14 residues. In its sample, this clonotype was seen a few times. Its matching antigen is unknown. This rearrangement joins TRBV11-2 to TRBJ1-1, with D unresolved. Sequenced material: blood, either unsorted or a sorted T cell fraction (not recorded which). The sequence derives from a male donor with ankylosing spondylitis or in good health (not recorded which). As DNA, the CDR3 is TGTGCCAGCAGTTCCGTCGGGGTGAACACTGAAGCTTTCTTT. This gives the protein CASSSVGVNTEAFF.